What follows describes a single TCR beta chain. What it binds is not known. As it was prepared, the TCRbeta library received unique molecular identifiers. TCRdb fed the PCR reads into MiXCR, producing one record per CDR3 protein. The sample holds hundreds of thousands of distinct CDR3 sequences; under 15% are singletons and the top ten take 2.2%. These data originate in a study of T-cell reconstitution after alpha-beta-depleted transplantation in children. The CDR3 is 14 amino acids. V shed 5 bases and J shed 4 bases, with 16 bases lying between them. Germline V gene sequence: CDR1 DFQATT, CDR2 SNEGSKA (reference sequence). Study results and limitations: By about two months after transplant, alpha-beta T cells reportedly arose from several hundred graft clones that had expanded. Diversity and T-cell counts at one year after transplant derived mostly from new T cells. The high TCRbeta diversity at day 60 in some patients came from surviving recipient T cells and thymic progenitors.

Sample: PBMCs, mostly from graft donor cells, taken 360 days after TCRalphabeta/CD19-depleted stem cell transplant. The clonotype was recovered from a male patient aged 10 to 17 who had a stem cell transplant for acute myeloid leukemia, so the T cells may come from the graft donor. The chain couples TRBV20-1 to TRBJ2-3; no clear D. CDR3 sequence (DNA): TGCAGTGCTGGGGTGAGCGCCAGACCAGATACGCAGTATTTT. Translating gives CSAGVSARPDTQYF.